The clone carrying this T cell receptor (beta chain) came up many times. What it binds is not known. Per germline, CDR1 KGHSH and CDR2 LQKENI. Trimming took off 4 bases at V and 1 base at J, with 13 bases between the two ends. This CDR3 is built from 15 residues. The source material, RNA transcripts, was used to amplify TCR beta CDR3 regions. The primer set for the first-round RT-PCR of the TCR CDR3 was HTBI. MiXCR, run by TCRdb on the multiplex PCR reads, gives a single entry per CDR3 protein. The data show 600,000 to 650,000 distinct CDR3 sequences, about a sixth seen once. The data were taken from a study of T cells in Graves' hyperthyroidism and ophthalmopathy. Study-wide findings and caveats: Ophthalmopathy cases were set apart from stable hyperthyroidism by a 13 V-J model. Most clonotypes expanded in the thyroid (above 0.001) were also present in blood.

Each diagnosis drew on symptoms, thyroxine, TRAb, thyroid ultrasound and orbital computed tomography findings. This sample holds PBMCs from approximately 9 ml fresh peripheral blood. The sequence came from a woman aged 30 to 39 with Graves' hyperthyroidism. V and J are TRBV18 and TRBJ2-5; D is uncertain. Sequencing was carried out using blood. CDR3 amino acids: CASSQFFEAQETQYF. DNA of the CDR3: TGTGCCAGCTCACAATTCTTCGAGGCCCAAGAGACCCAGTACTTC. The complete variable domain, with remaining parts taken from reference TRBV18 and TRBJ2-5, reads NAGVMQNPRHLVRRRGQEARLRCSPMKGHSHVYWYRQLPEEGLKFMVYLQKENIIDESGMPKERFSAEFPKEGPSILRIQQVVRGDSAAYFCASSQFFEAQETQYFGPGTRLLVL.